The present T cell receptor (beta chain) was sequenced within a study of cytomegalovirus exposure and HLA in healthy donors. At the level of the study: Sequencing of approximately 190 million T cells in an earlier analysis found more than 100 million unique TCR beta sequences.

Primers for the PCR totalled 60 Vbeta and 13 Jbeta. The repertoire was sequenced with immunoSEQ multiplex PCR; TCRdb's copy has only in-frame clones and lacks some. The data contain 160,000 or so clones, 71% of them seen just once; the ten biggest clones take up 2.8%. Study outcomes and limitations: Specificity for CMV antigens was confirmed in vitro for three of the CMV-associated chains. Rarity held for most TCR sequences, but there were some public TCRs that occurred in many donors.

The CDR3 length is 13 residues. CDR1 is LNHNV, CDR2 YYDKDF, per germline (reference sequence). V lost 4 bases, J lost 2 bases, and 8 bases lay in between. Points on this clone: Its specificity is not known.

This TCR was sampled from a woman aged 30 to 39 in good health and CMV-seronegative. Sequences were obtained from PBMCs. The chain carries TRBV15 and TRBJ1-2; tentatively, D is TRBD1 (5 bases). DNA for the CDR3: TGTGCCACCAGCACCGGGGGGAACTATGGCTACACCTTC. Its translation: CATSTGGNYGYTF.